This entry lists 30 T cell receptor beta chains sequenced from one sample in a study of OX40 agonist ivuxolimab in advanced cancers. Produced via immunoSEQ multiplex PCR; TCRdb's table is partial and in-frame only. Of about 83,000 clones in the sample, under 90% were seen once. This sample comprised CD4+ or CD8+ T cells sorted from blood, obtained in a trial of the OX40 agonist ivuxolimab. The receptors come from an adult with an advanced solid tumor such as melanoma, head and neck, liver or kidney cancer.

This sequence joins TRBV11-2 and TRBJ2-3; a weak D match, TRBD2 (7 bases). The V gene lost 0 bases and the J gene lost 2 bases, with 9 bases spanning the gap. Looked up from germline, CDR1 is SGHAT and CDR2 is FQNNGV. This CDR3 is 15 amino acids long. Written as DNA, the CDR3 is TGTGCCAGCAGCTTAGAGGGGGGGCTCACAGATACGCAGTATTTT. As protein: CASSLEGGLTDTQYF. Full variable domain (remainder filled in from reference TRBV11-2 and TRBJ2-3): EAGVAQSPRYKIIEKRQSVAFWCNPISGHATLYWYQQILGQGPKLLIQFQNNGVVDDSQLPKDRFSAERLKGVDSTLKIQPAKLEDSAVYLCASSLEGGLTDTQYFGPGTRLTVL.

The V gene is TRBV4-2, the J gene TRBJ2-3, with no clear D. The CDR3 is made up of 13 amino acids. The germline V gene encodes CDR1 LGHNA and CDR2 YNFKEQ. Trimming shortened V by 4 bases and J by 6 bases, and 11 bases separated the two germline ends. In nucleotides, the CDR3 is TGTGCCAGCAGCCCCCAGAATGCGGATACGCAGTATTTT. Amino acid sequence: CASSPQNADTQYF.

This chain links TRBV7-2 with TRBJ1-2; 10 bases are a match to TRBD1. The CDR3 extends over 16 amino acids. V gave up 1 base and J gave up 5 bases; unmatched junction bases: 7. The V gene's germline CDR1 is SGHTA and CDR2 FQGNSA. DNA for the CDR3: TGTGCCAGCAGCTTAGGGGGGACAGGGGCCCCTTATGGCTACACCTTC. It translates to CASSLGGTGAPYGYTF. Supplemented by reference TRBV7-2 and TRBJ1-2, the full variable domain reads GAGVSQSPSNKVTEKGKDVELRCDPISGHTALYWYRQSLGQGLEFLIYFQGNSAPDKSGLPSDRFSAERTGGSVSTLTIQRTQQEDSAVYLCASSLGGTGAPYGYTFGSGTRLTVV.

This sequence joins TRBV7-3 and TRBJ2-3; the match to TRBD2 covers 7 bases. Germline V CDR1 and CDR2: SGHTA, FQGTGA. The CDR3 length is 14 residues. V dropped 4 bases and J dropped 2; count of bases not matched to a gene: 3. The CDR3 is CASSSGGSTDTQYF. The CDR3, as DNA: TGTGCCAGCAGCTCGGGGGGATCCACAGATACGCAGTATTTT.

This sequence joins TRBV5-1 and TRBJ2-3; perhaps TRBD2 as D (5 bases). The CDR3 has 15 residues. Per germline, CDR1 SGHRS and CDR2 YFSETQ. V lost 5 bases and J 1 base, leaving 14 bases between the germline ends. Here the CDR3 reads CASSLRAGRTDTQYF. The CDR3 DNA is TGCGCCAGCAGTCTGCGGGCAGGACGCACAGATACGCAGTATTTT.

V is TRBV28 and J is TRBJ1-6, with TRBD1 matching 8 bases. Trimming at V came to 5 bases and at J to 3 bases, leaving 3 bases not matched to a gene. The CDR3 is 15 residues long. The germline CDR1 and CDR2 sequences are MDHEN and SYDVKM. CDR3 sequence (DNA): TGTGCCAGCAGTCTGGACAGGGTCTATAATTCACCCCTCCACTTT. It translates to CASSLDRVYNSPLHF.

The chain employs TRBV9 and TRBJ2-3, with D possibly TRBD1 on 6 matching bases. Between the trimmed V and J ends, which lost 3 bases and 2 bases, there was a span of 13 bases. This CDR3 has 15 residues. Germline V gives CDR1 SGDLS, CDR2 YYNGEE. The CDR3 DNA follows: TGTGCCAGCAGCGAACGGGGACATCCCACAGATACGCAGTATTTT. This encodes CASSERGHPTDTQYF. Full variable domain (remainder filled in from reference TRBV9 and TRBJ2-3): DSGVTQTPKHLITATGQRVTLRCSPRSGDLSVYWYQQSLDQGLQFLIQYYNGEERAKGNILERFSAQQFPDLHSELNLSSLELGDSALYFCASSERGHPTDTQYFGPGTRLTVL.

The gene calls are TRBV19 and TRBJ1-4; D unresolved. Deletions cut 2 bases from V and 7 bases from J, with 17 bases between. This CDR3 has 16 amino acids. Looked up from germline, CDR1 is LNHDA and CDR2 is SQIVND (reference sequence). CDR3 region: CASSITGVSWGEKLFF. Written as DNA, the CDR3 is TGTGCCAGTAGTATAACGGGAGTAAGCTGGGGTGAAAAACTGTTTTTT. Drawing the rest from reference TRBV19 and TRBJ1-4, the complete variable domain is DGGITQSPKYLFRKEGQNVTLSCEQNLNHDAMYWYRQDPGQGLRLIYYSQIVNDFQKGDIAEGYSVSREKKESFPLTVTSAQKNPTAFYLCASSITGVSWGEKLFFGSGTQLSVL.

This sequence joins TRBV5-4 and TRBJ2-3; 10 nucleotides match TRBD1. The CDR3 is 17 amino acids. Unmatched junction bases numbered 10, after V lost 1 base and J lost 5 bases. Germline loops: CDR1 SGHNT, CDR2 YYREEE (reference sequence). The DNA of the CDR3 is TGTGCCAGCAGCTTGCCCCTTGGACAGGGGGAGAGAGATACGCAGTATTTT. Encoded protein: CASSLPLGQGERDTQYF.

This chain uses TRBV2 with TRBJ1-6; perhaps TRBD1 as D (6 bases). Germline CDR1 reads SNHLY; CDR2 reads FYNNEI. This CDR3 spans 15 amino acids. Trimming took off 7 bases at V and 10 bases at J, with 20 bases between the two ends. The CDR3 sequence is CASTVGAPQESPLHF. For the CDR3, the DNA is TGTGCCAGCACCGTGGGGGCCCCCCAGGAATCACCCCTCCACTTT.

This clone was counted a few times. V and J are TRBV9 and TRBJ1-6, with TRBD1 as a possible D gene (6 bases). V lost 4 bases and J lost 8, with 7 bases in between. Germline V CDR1 and CDR2: SGDLS, YYNGEE. The CDR3 covers 12 residues. DNA of the CDR3: TGTGCCAGCAGCCACAGGGATTCACCCCTCCACTTT. This translates into CASSHRDSPLHF.

The J gene is TRBJ1-1, the V gene TRBV9, with 9 bases fitting TRBD1. This CDR3 region has 14 residues. Trimming removed 4 bases from V and 6 bases from J; junction bases left unmatched: 7. CDR1 is SGDLS, CDR2 YYNGEE, per germline. CDR3 loop: CASSSDRGVPEAFF. CDR3 coding DNA: TGTGCCAGCAGCTCGGACAGGGGAGTCCCTGAAGCTTTCTTT.

This clone has a single count. The CDR3 protein is CASSSSGESSYNSPLHF. DNA of the CDR3: TGTGCCAGCAGCTCGAGCGGGGAAAGCTCCTATAATTCACCCCTCCACTTT. The V gene is TRBV7-2, the J gene TRBJ1-6, with D unresolved. There are 17 residues in the CDR3. V was clipped by 4 bases and J by 0 bases, with 13 bases between them. The germline gives CDR1 SGHTA, CDR2 FQGNSA.

The chain recombines TRBV4-3 with TRBJ1-2, with D hard to call. Trimming took off 0 bases at V and 8 bases at J, with 13 bases between the two ends. Germline CDR1 is LGHNA and CDR2 is YSLEER. This CDR3 region has 14 residues. The CDR3 DNA is TGCGCCAGCAGCCAAGAACGAGGGCTCGGAGGCTACACCTTC. Amino acids: CASSQERGLGGYTF.

This chain joins TRBV9 and TRBJ2-1; the match to TRBD2 covers 10 bases. J lost 6 bases, V lost 4 bases, and 7 bases had no gene match. Germline V CDR1 and CDR2: SGDLS, YYNGEE. CDR3 length equals 15 residues. The CDR3 nucleotides are TGTGCCAGCAGCAAAGGACTAGCGGTTCCCAATGAGCAGTTCTTC. It specifies CASSKGLAVPNEQFF.

The chain links TRBV18 to TRBJ1-1; no clear D. V shed 2 bases and J shed 5 bases, with 9 bases lying between them. The germline V gene encodes CDR1 KGHSH and CDR2 LQKENI. The CDR3 is 13 amino acids. This chain's CDR3 is CASSPRVDTEAFF. DNA for the CDR3: TGTGCCAGCTCACCAAGGGTGGATACTGAAGCTTTCTTT. The variable domain in full, completed from reference TRBV18 and TRBJ1-1, reads NAGVMQNPRHLVRRRGQEARLRCSPMKGHSHVYWYRQLPEEGLKFMVYLQKENIIDESGMPKERFSAEFPKEGPSILRIQQVVRGDSAAYFCASSPRVDTEAFFGQGTRLTVV.

The genes are TRBV6-1 and TRBJ1-6, with 9 bases that match TRBD1. The CDR3 has 13 amino acids. V shed 6 bases, J shed 13 bases, and the junction held 7 bases outside the gene matches. Germline loops: CDR1 MNHNS, CDR2 SASEGT. CDR3 loop: CASRGTGQAPLHF. Written as DNA, the CDR3 is TGTGCCAGCAGGGGGACAGGGCAGGCCCCCCTCCACTTT.

The V call is TRBV7-2, the J call TRBJ1-1; D gene ambiguous. V dropped 2 bases and J dropped 2 bases, with 6 bases sitting between them. Germline-derived CDR1 and CDR2 are SGHTA and FQGNSA. The CDR3 covers 13 residues. The CDR3: CASSLSANTEAFF. The CDR3 bases are TGTGCCAGCAGCTTATCAGCTAACACTGAAGCTTTCTTT.

The chain links TRBV6-4 to TRBJ2-3; possible D gene TRBD2, 6 bases. This CDR3 spans 16 amino acids. Germline V CDR1 and CDR2: MRHNA, SNTAGT. V lost 7 bases to trimming and J lost 0 bases, with 17 bases between them. The DNA for the CDR3 is TGTGCCAGCACTCCCCATGGAGGGGCTAGCACAGATACGCAGTATTTT. Translating gives CASTPHGGASTDTQYF.

The chain joins TRBV7-3 to TRBJ2-7, with TRBD1 matching over 8 bases. This CDR3 has 14 residues. The trim removed 5 bases at V and 2 bases at J, leaving 5 bases unmatched. Germline lookup yields CDR1 SGHTA and CDR2 FQGTGA. The CDR3, as DNA: TGTGCCAGCAGCCCTGGACAGGGCCCCTACGAGCAGTACTTC. Translated, it gives CASSPGQGPYEQYF.

V is TRBV5-1 and J is TRBJ1-2; 12 bases are a match to TRBD1. The ends lost 3 bases at V and 2 bases at J; junction bases unmatched: 2. The CDR3 is made up of 15 amino acids. Germline CDR1 SGHRS, CDR2 YFSETQ. CDR3 sequence: CASSSGQGANYGYTF. The CDR3 DNA is TGCGCCAGCAGCTCGGGACAGGGGGCAAACTATGGCTACACCTTC.

The chain combines TRBV28 with TRBJ1-2; 7 bases fit TRBD1. The V gene's germline CDR1 is MDHEN and CDR2 SYDVKM. The V segment lost 6 bases and the J segment 3 bases; nucleotides outside the gene matches: 4. The CDR3 length is 13 residues. Written as DNA, the CDR3 is TGTGCCAGCAGCAAGGGGGCTGACTATGGCTACACCTTC. Residues: CASSKGADYGYTF.

Here the CDR3 reads CASRTGNNLSGYTF. The CDR3 bases are TGCGCCAGCAGGACAGGGAATAATCTCTCGGGCTACACCTTC. The chain carries TRBV5-1 and TRBJ1-2; TRBD1 aligns across 7 bases. The CDR3 has 14 amino acids. Germline V gives CDR1 SGHRS, CDR2 YFSETQ. The trim removed 5 bases at V and 8 bases at J, leaving 12 bases unmatched.

About this clone itself: The sample carries other DNA sequences with the same CDR3. The gene calls are TRBV5-4 and TRBJ2-1; TRBD1 agrees at 7 bases. The V gene end was trimmed by 2 bases and the J gene end by 6 bases; junction bases not matched to a gene: 2. Per germline, CDR1 SGHNT and CDR2 YYREEE (reference sequence). This CDR3 region has 13 residues. The CDR3 loop reads CASSLAGGNEQFF. The CDR3 DNA is TGTGCCAGCAGCTTAGCAGGGGGCAATGAGCAGTTCTTC.

The chain carries TRBV28 and TRBJ1-5; D call uncertain. Trimming stripped 4 bases from V and 5 bases from J, with 6 bases between. The CDR3 length is 12 residues. From germline, CDR1 is MDHEN and CDR2 SYDVKM. The CDR3 sequence is CASSSSDQPQHF. The CDR3 region has the DNA TGTGCCAGCAGTTCCTCCGATCAGCCCCAGCATTTT.

This rearrangement joins TRBV7-2 to TRBJ2-1; possibly TRBD1 for D (6 bases). The germline gives CDR1 SGHTA, CDR2 FQGNSA. CDR3 size: 15 residues. Trimming took 0 bases from V and 7 from J, leaving 13 bases between them. The CDR3 DNA sequence: TGTGCCAGCAGCTTAGCATTGCACACAGGGAATGAGCAGTTCTTC. Amino acids: CASSLALHTGNEQFF.

The V call is TRBV5-8, the J call TRBJ1-3; D possibly corresponds to TRBD1 (5 bases). V was pared by 3 bases and J by 3 bases, with 16 bases between. The length of the CDR3 is 16 residues. Germline CDR1 is SGHTS and CDR2 is YDEGEE. The CDR3 region is CASSSRPSGYGNTIYF. The DNA of the CDR3 is TGTGCCAGCAGCTCGAGACCGTCAGGGTATGGAAACACCATATATTTT.

The chain joins TRBV27 to TRBJ2-1, with 7 positions matching TRBD1. V lost 6 bases to trimming and J lost 7 bases; unmatched junction nucleotides: 12. Germline assignment: CDR1 MNHEY and CDR2 SMNVEV (reference sequence). The CDR3 loop spans 15 amino acids. CDR3 loop: CASSIDRVRVNEQFF. CDR3 DNA: TGTGCCAGCAGCATAGACAGGGTTCGAGTGAATGAGCAGTTCTTC.

The chain is built from TRBV5-3 and TRBJ1-3; D is perhaps TRBD1 (5 bases). TRBV5-3 is labeled an ORF, and its function is uncertain. V lost 0 bases, J lost 0 bases, and 10 bases lay in between. The CDR3 has 16 amino acids. CDR3 sequence reads: CARSLEQANSGNTIYF. The CDR3, as DNA: TGTGCCAGAAGCTTGGAACAGGCTAACTCTGGAAACACCATATATTTT.

J is TRBJ1-1 and V is TRBV28, with TRBD1 as a possible D gene (5 bases). V was clipped by 6 bases and J by 0 bases, with 14 bases between them. The germline gives CDR1 MDHEN, CDR2 SYDVKM. CDR3 length: 15 amino acids. CDR3 bases: TGTGCCAGCAGAATCGGGACGTCCATGAACACTGAAGCTTTCTTT. Its protein is CASRIGTSMNTEAFF.